This T cell receptor beta chain was retrieved from a study of cytomegalovirus exposure and HLA in healthy donors. The germline CDR1 and CDR2 sequences are MGHRA and YSYEKL. The CDR3 consists of 16 residues. Trimming at V came to 4 bases and at J to 7 bases, leaving 10 bases not matched to a gene. PCR primers comprised 60 Vbeta and 13 Jbeta primers. Sequencing was performed with immunoSEQ multiplex PCR; in TCRdb, only in-frame clones are kept and a portion is missing. The sample records roughly 99,000 clones, 70% to 80% being singletons. The V call is TRBV4-1, the J call TRBJ2-5; TRBD2 agrees at 12 bases. This receptor was taken from a man aged 55-75 years in good health and CMV-seropositive. The sequenced sample consisted of PBMCs. CDR3 protein: CASSPLAGGPAGTQYF. The CDR3 DNA follows: TGCGCCAGCAGCCCCCTAGCGGGGGGGCCCGCCGGGACCCAGTACTTC.